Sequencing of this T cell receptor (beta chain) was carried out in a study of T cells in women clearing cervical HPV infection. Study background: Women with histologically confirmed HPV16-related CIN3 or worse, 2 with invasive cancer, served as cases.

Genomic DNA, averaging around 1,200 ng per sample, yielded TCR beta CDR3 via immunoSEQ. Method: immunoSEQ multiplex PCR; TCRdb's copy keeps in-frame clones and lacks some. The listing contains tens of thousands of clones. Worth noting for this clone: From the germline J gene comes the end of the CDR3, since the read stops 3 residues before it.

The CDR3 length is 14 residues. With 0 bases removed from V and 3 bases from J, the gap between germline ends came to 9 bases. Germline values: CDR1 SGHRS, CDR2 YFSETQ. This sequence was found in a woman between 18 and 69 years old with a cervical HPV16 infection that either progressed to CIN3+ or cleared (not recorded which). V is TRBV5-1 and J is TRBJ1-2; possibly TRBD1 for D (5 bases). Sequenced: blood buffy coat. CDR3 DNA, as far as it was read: TGCGCCAGCAGCTTGGTAGAGGGGCACTATGGC. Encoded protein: CASSLVEGHYG. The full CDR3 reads CASSLVEGHYGYTF. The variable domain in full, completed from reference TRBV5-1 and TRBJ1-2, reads KAGVTQTPRYLIKTRGQQVTLSCSPISGHRSVSWYQQTPGQGLQFLFEYFSETQRNKGNFPGRFSGRQFSNSRSEMNVSTLELGDSALYLCASSLVEGHYGYTFGSGTRLTVV.